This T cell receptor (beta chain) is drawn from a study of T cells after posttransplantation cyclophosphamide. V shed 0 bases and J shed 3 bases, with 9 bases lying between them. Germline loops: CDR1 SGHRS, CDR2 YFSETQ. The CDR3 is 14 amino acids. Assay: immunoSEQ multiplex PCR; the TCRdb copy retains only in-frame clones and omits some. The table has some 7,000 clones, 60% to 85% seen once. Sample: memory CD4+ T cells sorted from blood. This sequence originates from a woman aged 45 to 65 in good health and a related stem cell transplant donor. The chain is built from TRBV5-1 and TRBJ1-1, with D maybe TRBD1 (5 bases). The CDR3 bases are TGCGCCAGCAGCTTGGGCAGGGTTGACACTGAAGCTTTCTTT. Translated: CASSLGRVDTEAFF. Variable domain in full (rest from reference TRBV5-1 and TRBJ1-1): KAGVTQTPRYLIKTRGQQVTLSCSPISGHRSVSWYQQTPGQGLQFLFEYFSETQRNKGNFPGRFSGRQFSNSRSEMNVSTLELGDSALYLCASSLGRVDTEAFFGQGTRLTVV.